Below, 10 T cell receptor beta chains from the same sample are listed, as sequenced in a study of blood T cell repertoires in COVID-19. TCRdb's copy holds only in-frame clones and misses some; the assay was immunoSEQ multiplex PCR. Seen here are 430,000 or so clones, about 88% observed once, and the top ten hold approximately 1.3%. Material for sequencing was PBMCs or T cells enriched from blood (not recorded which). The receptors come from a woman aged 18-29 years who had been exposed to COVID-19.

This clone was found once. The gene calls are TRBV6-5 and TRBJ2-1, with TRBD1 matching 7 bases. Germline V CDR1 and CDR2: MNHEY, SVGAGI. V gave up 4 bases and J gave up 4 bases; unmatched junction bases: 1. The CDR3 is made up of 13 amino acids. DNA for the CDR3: TGTGCCAGCAGTTTGGGACAGTACAATGAGCAGTTCTTC. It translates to CASSLGQYNEQFF.

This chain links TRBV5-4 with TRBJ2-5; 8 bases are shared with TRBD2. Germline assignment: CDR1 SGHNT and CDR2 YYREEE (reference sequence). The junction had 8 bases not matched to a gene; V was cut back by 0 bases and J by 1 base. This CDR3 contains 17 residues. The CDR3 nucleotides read TGTGCCAGCAGCTTGGCTTTGGTAGCGGGACGCCAAGAGACCCAGTACTTC. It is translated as CASSLALVAGRQETQYF.

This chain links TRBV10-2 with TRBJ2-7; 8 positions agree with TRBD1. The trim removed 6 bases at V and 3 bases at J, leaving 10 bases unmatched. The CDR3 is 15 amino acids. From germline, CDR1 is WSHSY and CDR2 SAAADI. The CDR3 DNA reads TGCGCCAGCAGCGCCGGGCAGGGGGCAGTCTACGAGCAGTACTTC. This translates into CASSAGQGAVYEQYF.

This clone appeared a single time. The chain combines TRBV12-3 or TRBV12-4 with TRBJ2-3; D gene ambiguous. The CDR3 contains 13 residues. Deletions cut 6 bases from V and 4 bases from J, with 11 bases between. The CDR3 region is CASSLLISDTQYF. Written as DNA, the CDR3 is TGTGCCAGCAGCCTTCTAATATCAGATACGCAGTATTTT.

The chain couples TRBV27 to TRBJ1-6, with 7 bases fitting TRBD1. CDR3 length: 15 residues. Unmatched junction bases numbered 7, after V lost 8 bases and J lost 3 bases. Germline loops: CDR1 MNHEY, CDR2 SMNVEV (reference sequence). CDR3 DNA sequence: TGTGCCAGCGGCAGGACAGGCAACTATAATTCACCCCTCCACTTT. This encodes CASGRTGNYNSPLHF.

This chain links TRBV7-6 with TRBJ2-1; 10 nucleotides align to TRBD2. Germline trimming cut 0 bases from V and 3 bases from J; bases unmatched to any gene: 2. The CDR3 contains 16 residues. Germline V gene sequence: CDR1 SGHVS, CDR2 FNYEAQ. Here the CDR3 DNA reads TGTGCCAGCAGCTTAGCCCTAGCGGGAGTCTACAATGAGCAGTTCTTC. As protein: CASSLALAGVYNEQFF.

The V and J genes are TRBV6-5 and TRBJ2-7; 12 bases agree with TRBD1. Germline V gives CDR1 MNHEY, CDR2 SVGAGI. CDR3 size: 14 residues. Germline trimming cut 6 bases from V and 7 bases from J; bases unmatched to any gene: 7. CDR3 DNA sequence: TGTGCCAGCAGCAGACCGGGACAGGGGGCTGAGCAGTACTTC. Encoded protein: CASSRPGQGAEQYF.

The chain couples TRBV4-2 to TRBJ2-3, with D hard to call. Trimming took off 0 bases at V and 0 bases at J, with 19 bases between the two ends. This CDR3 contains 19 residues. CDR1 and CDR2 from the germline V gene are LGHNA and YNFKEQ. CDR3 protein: CASSQDPPLPHSSTDTQYF. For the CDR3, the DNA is TGTGCCAGCAGCCAAGACCCCCCTCTGCCGCACTCTAGCACAGATACGCAGTATTTT.

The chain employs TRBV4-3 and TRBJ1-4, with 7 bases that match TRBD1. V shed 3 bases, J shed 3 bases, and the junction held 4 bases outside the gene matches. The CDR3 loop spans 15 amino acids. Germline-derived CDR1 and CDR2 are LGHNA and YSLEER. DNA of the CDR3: TGCGCCAGCAGCCAGGACAGGTCGGCTAATGAAAAACTGTTTTTT. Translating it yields CASSQDRSANEKLFF.

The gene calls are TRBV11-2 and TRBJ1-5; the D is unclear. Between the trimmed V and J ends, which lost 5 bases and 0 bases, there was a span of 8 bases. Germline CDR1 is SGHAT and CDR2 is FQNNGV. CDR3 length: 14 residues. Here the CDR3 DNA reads TGTGCCAGCAGCGTCGGGGTTAGCAATCAGCCCCAGCATTTT. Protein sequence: CASSVGVSNQPQHF.